The 17 T cell receptor beta chains below all came from one sample that was sequenced in a study of T cells after posttransplantation cyclophosphamide. Sequencing was performed with immunoSEQ multiplex PCR; in TCRdb, only in-frame clones are kept and a portion is missing. This table holds 30,000 to 35,000 clones with no singletons; the top ten claim approximately 6.4%. Source material: PBMCs. Receptors originate from a woman aged 50 to 60 in good health and a related stem cell transplant donor.

This clone showed up many times. The chain employs TRBV7-9 and TRBJ2-6; unclear D gene. Germline CDR1 is SEHNR and CDR2 is FQNEAQ (reference sequence). This CDR3 contains 19 residues. The V end lost 5 bases, the J end lost 0 bases, and 20 bases lay between the germline ends. The CDR3 sequence: CASSHFLLTPYSGANVLTF. For the CDR3, the DNA is TGTGCCAGCAGCCACTTCCTACTGACTCCCTACTCTGGGGCCAACGTCCTGACTTTC.

This clone was recorded at least ten times. This chain connects TRBV27 to TRBJ2-5, with TRBD2 identical over 10 bases. V lost 8 bases to trimming and J lost 4 bases; unmatched junction nucleotides: 7. The CDR3 covers 14 residues. The germline V gene encodes CDR1 MNHEY and CDR2 SMNVEV (reference sequence). The CDR3 region is CASCLAGAGETQYF. DNA for the CDR3: TGTGCCAGCTGCCTAGCGGGAGCGGGAGAGACCCAGTACTTC.

This clone has at least ten counts. The chain uses TRBV5-1 and TRBJ1-2; 7 nucleotides agree with TRBD1. The germline V gene encodes CDR1 SGHRS and CDR2 YFSETQ. With V trimmed by 1 base and J by 4 bases, 4 bases remained unmatched. The CDR3 is 14 residues long. CDR3 amino acids: CASSLTGEGYGYTF. DNA for the CDR3: TGCGCCAGCAGCTTGACAGGGGAGGGCTATGGCTACACCTTC.

At least ten counts were recorded for this clone. The CDR3 DNA reads TGTGCCAGTAGTATAAGGACAGGGTACGAGCAGTACTTC. Its translation: CASSIRTGYEQYF. V usage is TRBV19 and J usage is TRBJ2-7, with 8 bases that match TRBD1. CDR3 length equals 13 residues. Germline CDR1 reads LNHDA; CDR2 reads SQIVND (reference sequence). V was clipped by 2 bases and J by 4 bases; unmatched bases: 1.

The V call is TRBV30, the J call TRBJ2-5, with no clear D. Trimming pared 2 bases from V and 1 base from J, leaving 5 bases between. The germline gives CDR1 GTSNPN, CDR2 SVGIG (reference sequence). This CDR3 comprises 12 residues. The CDR3 DNA reads TGTGCCTGGAGTATCAGCCAAGAGACCCAGTACTTC. Its translation: CAWSISQETQYF.

This clone appeared many times. This sequence joins TRBV12-3 or TRBV12-4 and TRBJ2-7; TRBD1 matches at 9 bases. This CDR3 is built from 14 residues. The V and J ends lost 3 bases and 4 bases, in that order; junction bases with no gene match: 4. The chain's CDR3 is CASSLGDRGYEQYF. The CDR3 DNA sequence: TGTGCCAGCAGTTTGGGCGACAGGGGGTACGAGCAGTACTTC.

In its sample, this clone was seen many times. The genes are TRBV6-1 and TRBJ1-1; the match to TRBD1 covers 8 bases. The CDR3 has 14 residues. The germline gives CDR1 MNHNS, CDR2 SASEGT. V gave up 6 bases and J gave up 4 bases; unmatched junction bases: 7. In nucleotides, the CDR3 is TGTGCCAGCAGCCCGGACAGGGATATCACTGAAGCTTTCTTT. It yields the protein CASSPDRDITEAFF.

At least ten counts were recorded for this clone. The rearrangement links TRBV6-5 to TRBJ2-7; 9 bases align to TRBD2. The CDR3 contains 14 residues. The germline V gene has CDR1 MNHEY and CDR2 SVGAGI. The V segment lost 5 bases and the J segment 5 bases; nucleotides outside the gene matches: 7. Written as DNA, the CDR3 is TGTGCCAGCAGTCGCAGCGGGAGGTATAACGAGCAGTACTTC. Its translation is CASSRSGRYNEQYF.

This clone was recorded at least ten times. The chain uses TRBV7-9 and TRBJ2-1; D may be TRBD2 (6 bases). The ends were cut back, 1 base at V and 2 bases at J, with 9 bases in the middle. The germline V gene has CDR1 SEHNR and CDR2 FQNEAQ (reference sequence). CDR3 length: 15 amino acids. CDR3 in DNA: TGTGCCAGCAGCTTAGTGGGGGGTACCTACAATGAGCAGTTCTTC. Protein sequence: CASSLVGGTYNEQFF.

This clone was found many times. The rearrangement uses TRBV29-1 and TRBJ1-1; D gene ambiguous. This CDR3 spans 13 amino acids. V gave up 6 bases and J gave up 0 bases, with 11 bases separating them. Germline CDR1 SQVTM, CDR2 ANQGSEA. DNA of the CDR3: TGCAGCGTCGGCGGGGTTCTGAACACTGAAGCTTTCTTT. Protein product: CSVGGVLNTEAFF.

This clone showed up many times. The chain is built from TRBV7-2 and TRBJ1-1, with 7 bases matching TRBD1. The trim removed 8 bases at V and 2 bases at J, leaving 8 bases unmatched. CDR1 SGHTA and CDR2 FQGNSA come from the germline V gene. This CDR3 is 14 amino acids long. As DNA, the CDR3 is TGTGCCAGCCTCCCAGGGACAGCAAACACTGAAGCTTTCTTT. It codes for CASLPGTANTEAFF.

This clone was observed a handful of times. The V call is TRBV15, the J call TRBJ1-6; D possibly corresponds to TRBD1 (6 bases). This CDR3 contains 15 residues. The V gene lost 5 bases and the J gene lost 4 bases, with 12 bases spanning the gap. Per the germline V gene, CDR1 is LNHNV and CDR2 is YYDKDF (reference sequence). CDR3 sequence: CATSALQGYNSPLHF. DNA of the CDR3: TGTGCCACCAGCGCCTTACAGGGATATAATTCACCCCTCCACTTT.

This clone was recorded at least ten times. The chain carries TRBV27 and TRBJ2-1; 11 bases map to TRBD2. The CDR3 has 16 residues. Trimming took 4 bases from V and 4 from J; bases not matched to a gene: 6. The V gene's germline CDR1 is MNHEY and CDR2 SMNVEV (reference sequence). Here the CDR3 reads CASSSISSGRYNEQFF. The CDR3 DNA follows: TGTGCCAGCAGTTCTATTTCTAGCGGGAGGTACAATGAGCAGTTCTTC.

This clone was detected ten times or more. The gene calls are TRBV7-9 and TRBJ2-2; TRBD1 agrees at 7 bases. V was pared by 5 bases and J by 4 bases, with 7 bases of the junction left unmatched. Looked up from germline, CDR1 is SEHNR and CDR2 is FQNEAQ (reference sequence). CDR3 length: 15 residues. The CDR3 DNA reads TGTGCCAGCAGCCTCACAGGGGCGGGCACCGGGGAGCTGTTTTTT. This gives the protein CASSLTGAGTGELFF. Full variable domain (missing parts from reference TRBV7-9 and TRBJ2-2): DTGVSQNPRHKITKRGQNVTFRCDPISEHNRLYWYRQTLGQGPEFLTYFQNEAQLEKSRLLSDRFSAERPKGSFSTLEIQRTEQGDSAMYLCASSLTGAGTGELFFGEGSRLTVL.

This clone has a count of ten or more. This chain connects TRBV6-2 or TRBV6-3 to TRBJ2-1; TRBD1 matches at 10 bases. Germline V lookup: CDR1 MNHEY, CDR2 SVGEGT. This CDR3 comprises 16 residues. V lost 6 bases to trimming and J lost 3 bases; unmatched junction nucleotides: 8. CDR3 amino acids: CASRRRQGAFYNEQFF. The CDR3 nucleotides are TGTGCCAGCAGACGCAGACAGGGGGCCTTCTACAATGAGCAGTTCTTC.

This clone was detected many times. This chain joins TRBV18 and TRBJ1-3; D gene ambiguous. The CDR3 spans 14 residues. Per the germline V gene, CDR1 is KGHSH and CDR2 is LQKENI. V was shortened by 0 bases and J by 8 bases, with 11 bases between the two germline ends. This chain's CDR3 is CASSPPVGPDTIYF. The CDR3 DNA sequence: TGTGCCAGCTCACCACCGGTTGGTCCGGACACCATATATTTT.

In this sample, this clone turned up many times. The V gene is TRBV9, the J gene TRBJ2-2; the match to TRBD1 covers 9 bases. This CDR3 comprises 14 residues. The V gene end was trimmed by 1 base and the J gene end by 6 bases; junction bases not matched to a gene: 1. The V gene's germline CDR1 is SGDLS and CDR2 YYNGEE. Here the CDR3 reads CASSVTGGSGELFF. The CDR3 nucleotides read TGTGCCAGCAGCGTAACAGGGGGCTCCGGGGAGCTGTTTTTT. The whole variable domain, filled in from reference TRBV9 and TRBJ2-2, reads DSGVTQTPKHLITATGQRVTLRCSPRSGDLSVYWYQQSLDQGLQFLIQYYNGEERAKGNILERFSAQQFPDLHSELNLSSLELGDSALYFCASSVTGGSGELFFGEGSRLTVL.